The rows below give T cell receptor beta chains drawn from one sample of a study of regulatory T cells in long-lasting Graves disease. TCRdb reprocessed the multiplex PCR reads with MiXCR, giving one entry per CDR3 protein. This sample has about 460,000 distinct CDR3 sequences, with about 20% found just once. Material: peripheral blood mononuclear cells (PBMCs), obtained when the disease was refractory, from a patient treated with antithyroid drugs. These receptors were collected from a female donor with Graves disease. CDR3s include the opening cysteine and the closing phenylalanine or tryptophan. Fields, in order: J gene, V gene, clone size, D gene, CDR3 DNA, CDR3 protein. The D gene is left open where the match is weak. Some rows mark clone size as missing; the rest say once, few, many or name a class of expanded clone.

J: TRBJ1-1
V: TRBV12-3/TRBV12-4
size: many
D: NA
DNA: TGTGCCAGCAGTTTAGCGGCAGGGGTTAGCACTGAAGCTTTCTTT
CDR3: CASSLAAGVSTEAFF

J: TRBJ1-5
V: TRBV28
size: many
D: NA
DNA: TGTGCCAGCAGTTCGACAGGCCTCGGCAGCAATCAGCCCCAGCATTTT
CDR3: CASSSTGLGSNQPQHF

J: TRBJ2-5
V: TRBV4-1
size: NA
D: TRBD2
DNA: TGCGCCAGCAGCCCACATCGGGGGGGGCAAGAGACCCAGTACTTC
CDR3: CASSPHRGGQETQYF

J: TRBJ1-6
V: TRBV20-1
size: NA
D: TRBD1
DNA: TGCAGTGCGGAAACAGGGGAATCACCCCTCCACTTT
CDR3: CSAETGESPLHF

J: TRBJ2-5
V: TRBV7-7
size: many
D: TRBD1
DNA: TGTGCTAGCAGCTACGACAGGGTAGAGACCCAGTACTTC
CDR3: CASSYDRVETQYF

J: TRBJ1-2
V: TRBV24-1
size: NA
D: TRBD1
DNA: TGTGCCACCAGTGATGGACAGGGGGGCGGCTACACCTTC
CDR3: CATSDGQGGGYTF

J: TRBJ1-1
V: TRBV6-1
size: many
D: TRBD1
DNA: TGTGCCAGCAGTGGGCTGTCCCAGGGGGCCACTGAAGCTTTCTTT
CDR3: CASSGLSQGATEAFF

J: TRBJ2-7
V: TRBV9
size: few
D: NA
DNA: TGTGCCAGCAGCGGCGGGGCCGTCTCCTACGAGCAGTACTTC
CDR3: CASSGGAVSYEQYF

J: TRBJ1-1
V: TRBV28
size: many
D: TRBD1
DNA: TGTGCCAGCATGCTGCAGGGGGCTATTGAAGCTTTCTTT
CDR3: CASMLQGAIEAFF

J: TRBJ1-2
V: TRBV6-1
size: NA
D: NA
DNA: TGTGCCAGCAGCCACGGGACGGCCGTAGGCTACACCTTC
CDR3: CASSHGTAVGYTF

J: TRBJ2-7
V: TRBV7-2
size: many
D: TRBD2
DNA: TGTGCCAGCAGTTTTTTAGCGGGGGAAAACTACGAGCAGTACTTC
CDR3: CASSFLAGENYEQYF

J: TRBJ2-3
V: TRBV24-1
size: NA
D: TRBD1
DNA: TGTGCCACCAGTGATTTTAATCAGGGGGCGAGCGCAGATACGCAGTATTTT
CDR3: CATSDFNQGASADTQYF

J: TRBJ2-7
V: TRBV12-3/TRBV12-4
size: many
D: NA
DNA: TGTGCCAGCAGTCTCTTAGGGGTACGGTACTTC
CDR3: CASSLLGVRYF

J: TRBJ1-3
V: TRBV6-1
size: many
D: NA
DNA: TGTGCCAGCAGTGAATCTTTCTCCGACAGTTCTGGAAACACCATATATTTT
CDR3: CASSESFSDSSGNTIYF

J: TRBJ1-5
V: TRBV7-2
size: once
D: NA
DNA: TGTGCCAGCAGCTTAGGTTCGTCGAGAGATCAGCCCCAGCATTTT
CDR3: CASSLGSSRDQPQHF

J: TRBJ2-7
V: TRBV14
size: once
D: NA
DNA: TGTGCCAGCAGCCAAGGCTTCGGAGGCTACTACGAGCAGTACTTC
CDR3: CASSQGFGGYYEQYF

J: TRBJ2-2
V: TRBV15
size: few
D: TRBD1
DNA: TGTGCCACCAGCAGAGCAAGACAGGGGGCAGACACCGGGGAGCTGTTTTTT
CDR3: CATSRARQGADTGELFF

J: TRBJ2-7
V: TRBV7-9
size: NA
D: NA
DNA: TGTGCCAGCAGCTTCGTAGCCGATGGGGACGAGCAGTACTTC
CDR3: CASSFVADGDEQYF

J: TRBJ2-7
V: TRBV5-1
size: NA
D: TRBD2
DNA: TGCGCCAGCAGCACTAGCGGCCTAACCTACGAGCAGTACTTC
CDR3: CASSTSGLTYEQYF

J: TRBJ2-2
V: TRBV6-1
size: many
D: NA
DNA: TGTGCAACTTATAGCACCGGGGAGCTGTTTTTT
CDR3: CATYSTGELFF

J: TRBJ2-5
V: TRBV7-9
size: few
D: TRBD1
DNA: TGTGCCAGCAGCTACCGACAGGGGGTGATCGGGACCCAGTACTTC
CDR3: CASSYRQGVIGTQYF

J: TRBJ1-2
V: TRBV11-2
size: NA
D: NA
DNA: TGTGCCAGCAGCTTCACCTCCGGGGGCGGCTACACCTTC
CDR3: CASSFTSGGGYTF